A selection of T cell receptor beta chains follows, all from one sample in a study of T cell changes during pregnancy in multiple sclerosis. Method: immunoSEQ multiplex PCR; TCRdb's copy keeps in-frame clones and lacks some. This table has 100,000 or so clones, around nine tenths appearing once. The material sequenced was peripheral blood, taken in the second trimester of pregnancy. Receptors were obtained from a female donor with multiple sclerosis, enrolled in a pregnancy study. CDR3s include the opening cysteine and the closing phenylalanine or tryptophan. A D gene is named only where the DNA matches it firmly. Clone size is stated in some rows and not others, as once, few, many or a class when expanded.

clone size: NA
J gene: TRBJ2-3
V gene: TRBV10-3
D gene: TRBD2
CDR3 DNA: TGTGCCATCAGTGATCTAGCGGGGGCGGCAGATACGCAGTATTTT
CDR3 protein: CAISDLAGAADTQYF

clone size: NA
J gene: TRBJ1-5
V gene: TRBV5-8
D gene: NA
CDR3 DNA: TGTGCCAGCAGCTTAAATATTCTTCAGCCCCAGCATTTT
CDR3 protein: CASSLNILQPQHF

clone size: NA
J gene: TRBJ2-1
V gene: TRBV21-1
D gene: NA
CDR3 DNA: TGTGCCAGCAGCAACGGGACTAGCGGGGGCCCCAGCTCCTACAATGAGCAGTTCTTC
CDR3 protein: CASSNGTSGGPSSYNEQFF

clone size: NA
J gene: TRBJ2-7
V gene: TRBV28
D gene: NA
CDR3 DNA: TGTGCCAGCACCGCGCCCTCTAGCGAACCGAACGAGCAGTACTTC
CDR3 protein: CASTAPSSEPNEQYF

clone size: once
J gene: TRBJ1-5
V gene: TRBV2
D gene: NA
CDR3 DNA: TGTGCCAGCAGTGAAAGGACAGGCAATCAGCCCCAGCATTTT
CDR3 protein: CASSERTGNQPQHF

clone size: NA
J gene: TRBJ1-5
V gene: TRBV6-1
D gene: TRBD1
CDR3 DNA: TGTGCCAGCAGTGAAAGGGGGCAGGCTTATAGCAATCAGCCCCAGCATTTT
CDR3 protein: CASSERGQAYSNQPQHF

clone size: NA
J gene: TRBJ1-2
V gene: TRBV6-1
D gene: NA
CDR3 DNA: TGTGCCAGCAGTGAAGTCCGGGGCTACACCTTC
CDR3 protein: CASSEVRGYTF

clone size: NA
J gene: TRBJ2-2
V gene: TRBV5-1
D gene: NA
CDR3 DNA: TGCGCCAGCAGCTTGGCCGGGGGAGGGAACACCGGGGAGCTGTTTTTT
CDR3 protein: CASSLAGGGNTGELFF

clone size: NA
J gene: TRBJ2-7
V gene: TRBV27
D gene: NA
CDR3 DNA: TGTGCCAGCAGTTTATCGGCCCGTCTAGCGATCGGTTACGAGCAGTACTTC
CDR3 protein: CASSLSARLAIGYEQYF

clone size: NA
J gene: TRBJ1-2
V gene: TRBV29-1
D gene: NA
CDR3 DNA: TGCAGCGGCCATCAACTACCCCCTAACTATGGCTACACCTTC
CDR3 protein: CSGHQLPPNYGYTF

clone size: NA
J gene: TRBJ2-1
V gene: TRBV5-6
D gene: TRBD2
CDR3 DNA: TGTGCCAGCAGCGCATGGCTAGCGGCGTACAATGAGCAGTTCTTC
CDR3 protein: CASSAWLAAYNEQFF

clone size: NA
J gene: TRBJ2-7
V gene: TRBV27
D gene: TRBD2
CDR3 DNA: TGTGCCAGCAGTCCTCGACTAGCATCGTCCTACGAGCAGTACTTC
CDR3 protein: CASSPRLASSYEQYF

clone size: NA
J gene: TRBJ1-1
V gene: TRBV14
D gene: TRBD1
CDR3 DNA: TGTGCCAGCAGCCCTATCGGACAGGGGGTTCCTGAAGCTTTCTTT
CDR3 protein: CASSPIGQGVPEAFF

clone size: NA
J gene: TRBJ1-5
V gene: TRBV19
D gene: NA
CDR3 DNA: TGTGCCAGTAGTATCCTTAACAGGCCCAATCAGCCCCAGCATTTT
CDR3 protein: CASSILNRPNQPQHF

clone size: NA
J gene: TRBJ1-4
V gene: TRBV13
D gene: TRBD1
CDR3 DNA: TGTGCCAGCAGCTCCCGGGACAGTGGAGAAAAACTGTTTTTT
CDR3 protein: CASSSRDSGEKLFF

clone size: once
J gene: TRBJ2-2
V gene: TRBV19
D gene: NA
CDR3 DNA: TGTGCCAGTAGTATTTCAGGGAACACCGGGGAGCTGTTTTTT
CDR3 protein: CASSISGNTGELFF

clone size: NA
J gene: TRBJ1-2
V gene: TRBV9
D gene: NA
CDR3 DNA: TGTGCCAGCAGTTCCACGGGAAAGGCCGCCTATGGCTACACCTTC
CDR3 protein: CASSSTGKAAYGYTF

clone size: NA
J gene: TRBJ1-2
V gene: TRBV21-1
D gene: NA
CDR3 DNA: TGTGCCAGCAGGGGAGCACAGGGATTTGGCTACACCTTC
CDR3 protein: CASRGAQGFGYTF

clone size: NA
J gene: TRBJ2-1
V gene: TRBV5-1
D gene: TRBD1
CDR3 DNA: TGCGCCAGCAGCAACCGTGGAGAGGGGGCTGGCGATGAGCAGTTCTTC
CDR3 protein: CASSNRGEGAGDEQFF

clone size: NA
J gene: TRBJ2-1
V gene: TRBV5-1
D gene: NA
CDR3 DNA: TGCGCCAGCAGCACCCTCCCCCGGGATGAGCAGTTCTTC
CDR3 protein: CASSTLPRDEQFF

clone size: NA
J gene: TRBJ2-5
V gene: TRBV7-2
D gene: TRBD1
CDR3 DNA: TGTGCCAGCAGCTTGGACAGGGGCCAAGAGACCCAGTACTTC
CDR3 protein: CASSLDRGQETQYF

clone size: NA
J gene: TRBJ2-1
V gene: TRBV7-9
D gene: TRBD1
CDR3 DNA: TGTGCCAGCAGCGCGCCGGGACAGTACAATGAGCAGTTCTTC
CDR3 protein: CASSAPGQYNEQFF

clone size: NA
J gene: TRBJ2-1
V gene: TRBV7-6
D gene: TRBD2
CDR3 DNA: TGTGCCAGCAGCTTAGTAGGCGGAGCGGGGAGGATCTACAATGAGCAGTTCTTC
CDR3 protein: CASSLVGGAGRIYNEQFF

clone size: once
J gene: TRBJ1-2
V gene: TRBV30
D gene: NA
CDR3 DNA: TGTGCCTGGAGTGTAAAGGTAGCCGGTAACTATGGCTACACCTTC
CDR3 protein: CAWSVKVAGNYGYTF

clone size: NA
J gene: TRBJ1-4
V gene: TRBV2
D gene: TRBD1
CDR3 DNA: TGTGCCAGCAGCACGGACAGGGCGGCCGTCGGGGAAAAACTGTTTTTT
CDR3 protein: CASSTDRAAVGEKLFF

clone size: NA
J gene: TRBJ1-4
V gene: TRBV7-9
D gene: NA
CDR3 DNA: TGTGCCAGCAGCTTCTCCGGGACTTCTAATGAAAAACTGTTTTTT
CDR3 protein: CASSFSGTSNEKLFF

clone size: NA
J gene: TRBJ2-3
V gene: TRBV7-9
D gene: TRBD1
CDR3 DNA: TGTGCCAGCAGCCTCACCGGGACAGGGTCGGTCACTACGCAGTATTTT
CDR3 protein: CASSLTGTGSVTTQYF